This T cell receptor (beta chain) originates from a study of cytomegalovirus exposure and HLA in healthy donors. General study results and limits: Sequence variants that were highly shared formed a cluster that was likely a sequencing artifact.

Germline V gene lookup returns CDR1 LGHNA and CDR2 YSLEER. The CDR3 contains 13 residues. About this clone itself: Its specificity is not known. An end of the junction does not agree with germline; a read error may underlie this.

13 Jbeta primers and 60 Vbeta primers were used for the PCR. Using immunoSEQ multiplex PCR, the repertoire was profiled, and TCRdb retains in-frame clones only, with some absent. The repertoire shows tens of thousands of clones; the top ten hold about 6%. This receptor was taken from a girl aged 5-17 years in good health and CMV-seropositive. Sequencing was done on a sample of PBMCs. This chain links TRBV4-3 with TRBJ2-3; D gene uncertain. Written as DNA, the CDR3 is TGCGCCAGCAGCCCTGGGTCAGGCGATAAGCAGTATTTT. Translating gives CASSPGSGDKQYF.